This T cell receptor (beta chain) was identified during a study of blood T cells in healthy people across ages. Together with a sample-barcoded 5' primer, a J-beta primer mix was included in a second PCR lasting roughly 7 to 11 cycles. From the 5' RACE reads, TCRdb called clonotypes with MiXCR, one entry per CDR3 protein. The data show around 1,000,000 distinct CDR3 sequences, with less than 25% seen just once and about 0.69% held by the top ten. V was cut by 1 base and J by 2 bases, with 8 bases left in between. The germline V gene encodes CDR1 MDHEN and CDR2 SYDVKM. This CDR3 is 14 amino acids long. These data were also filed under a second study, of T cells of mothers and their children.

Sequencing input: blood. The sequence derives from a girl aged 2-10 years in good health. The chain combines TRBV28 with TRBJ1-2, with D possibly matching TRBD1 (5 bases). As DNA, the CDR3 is TGTGCCAGCAGTTTATATCGGGGGAACTATGGCTACACCTTC. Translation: CASSLYRGNYGYTF.